A single TCR beta chain is shown here with its context. The specificity of this receptor is unknown. There are no base qualities to consult, and no much larger clone falls within one base. The sample's treatment or condition label, in plain terms: about 20 received Ad26.COV2.S at low or high dose, single or two shots; 5 received placebo; per-sample allocation not given. For vaccine and placebo recipients, the sequenced repertoires came from samples collected on day 63 after the first injection. Between 29 July and 7 August 2020, Cohort 1b enrolled 25 adults aged 18-55 years at one site in Boston, USA. Ad26.COV2.S was a replication-incompetent adenovirus type 26 vector expressing a prefusion-stabilized SARS-CoV-2 spike protein from the original Wuhan strain. The immunoSEQ Assay was the method used to sequence TCRbeta CDR3 regions. After extraction, genomic DNA underwent amplification by bias-controlled multiplex PCR, followed by high-throughput sequencing. The original pipeline was this. To quantify the absolute abundance of every unique TCRbeta CDR3 region, sequences were collapsed and filtered. T cell fraction was estimated by normalization of TCRbeta template counts to usable DNA, with usable DNA being measured through amplification of reference genes present in all nucleated cells. Repertoire TCRs were annotated as SARS-CoV-2-specific when V gene, CDR3 amino acid sequence and J gene were exactly matched to a known reactive TCR set. The reference SARS-CoV-2 TCR set was derived from MIRA and filtered for enrichment in COVID-19-positive ImmuneCODE repertoires, a step that removed public or cross-reactive TCRs. Using the MIRA antigens, annotated TCRs were further analysed by specific ORF or by position within an ORF. Breadth was defined as annotated unique rearrangements over total unique productive rearrangements; depth was the summed frequency of those rearrangements. TCR breadth was compared between groups using two-sided Wilcoxon rank-sum tests. TCRdb obtained this table from immuneACCESS and retained in-frame rearrangements with V and J assigned. These tables miss some clones; where compared with another copy, unresolved V genes account for less than half of the shortfall, and the remainder is unexplained. For V, J and clone size, that table is used; D and trimming come from the DNA. This sample lists 350,000 to 400,000 clones; less than 90% were detected once. The ten biggest clones cover roughly 3.5% of the sample.

These data belong to a study of Ad26.COV2.S vaccination and SARS-CoV-2 variants (dated by TCRdb to the early 2020s). Concerning the study at large: Vaccine-arm donors came from COV1001, a multicentre, randomized, double-blind, placebo-controlled phase I-IIa trial of Ad26.COV2.S in healthy adults. TCRbeta repertoire sequencing served as the tool for gauging how specific and how broad the SARS-CoV-2-reactive T cell receptors were following Ad26.COV2.S vaccination. Dosing of Ad26.COV2.S was intramuscular, at either 5x10^10 or 1x10^11 viral particles, delivered as one shot or as two shots spaced 56 days apart. Participants in the trial were split at random into five groups of five each, receiving low-dose or high-dose Ad26.COV2.S once or twice, or else placebo on both occasions. Investigators did not know the trial group allocation while performing experiments and assessing outcomes. A total of 32 samples were included in the TCR-sequenced set, comprising 19 Ad26.COV2.S vaccine recipients, 5 placebo recipients and 8 SARS-CoV-2 convalescent individuals.

What the research found in general, with its limitations: Substantial breadth of spike-specific CD8+ and CD4+ T cell responses was reported after vaccination. According to the authors, total T cell responses may have been underestimated by the TCR breadth and depth analyses. Compared with placebo recipients, Ad26.COV2.S recipients showed higher spike-specific TCR breadth (P = 0.0014). The study was not powered for comparison of responses between vaccine doses or regimens. Non-spike TCR breadth was comparable between vaccine and placebo recipients, consistent with the vaccine containing only spike.

CDR1 and CDR2, looked up from the germline V gene, are MNHEY and SVGAGI. Trimming takes 5 bases from V and 6 bases from J, and the germline ends sit 20 bases apart. The CDR3 sequence holds 15 residues, the cysteine and phenylalanine included. Here the CDR3 DNA is all that survives: 45 bases in frame from base 1. The source material was peripheral blood, sampled in a trial of Ad26.COV2.S vaccine versus placebo. The TCR originated in a person between 18 and 59 years old who received the Ad26.COV2.S COVID-19 vaccine or a placebo. The rearrangement combines TRBV6-5 with TRBJ2-7; tentative D gene TRBD2, with 6 bases matching. The DNA reads as follows: TGTGCCAGCAGTCCAGACGGGACTTTCCCCCGCGAGCAGTACTTC. Translated, this gives CASSPDGTFPREQYF.